Sequencing of this T cell receptor beta chain was carried out in a study of blood T cell repertoires in COVID-19. Looked up from germline, CDR1 is SGHRS and CDR2 is YFSETQ. With 4 bases clipped from V and 4 bases from J, the junction kept 10 bases outside the gene matches. The CDR3 loop spans 15 amino acids. Clones were read by immunoSEQ multiplex PCR, and TCRdb kept only the in-frame ones, dropping some. The sample includes approximately 140,000 clones, almost 85% of them seen just once. This clone was counted a single time. The sequence came from a man aged 60 to 75 with acute or convalescent COVID-19. Input material: peripheral blood. V gene TRBV5-1 combines with J gene TRBJ1-2; 7 bases are a match to TRBD1. The CDR3 protein is CASSPEGTVFYGYTF. The CDR3 bases are TGCGCCAGCAGCCCCGAGGGGACAGTATTCTATGGCTACACCTTC.